The 15 T cell receptor beta chains given below trace back to one sample, sequenced in a study of blood T cell repertoires in COVID-19. Assay: immunoSEQ multiplex PCR; the TCRdb copy retains only in-frame clones and omits some. This table has some 100,000 clones, 80% appearing once. The sequencing sample was made of peripheral blood. These receptors were taken from a man between 65 and 85 years old with active or convalescent COVID-19.

The chain carries TRBV7-9 and TRBJ2-2; 11 nucleotides agree with TRBD2. This CDR3 has 15 amino acids. The germline CDR1 and CDR2 sequences are SEHNR and FQNEAQ (reference sequence). V was clipped by 6 bases and J by 4 bases; unmatched bases: 4. Here the CDR3 reads CASSSSGRSTGELFF. In DNA form, the CDR3 reads TGTGCCAGCAGTTCTAGCGGGAGGAGCACCGGGGAGCTGTTTTTT.

Only one count was recorded for this clone. This chain links TRBV19 with TRBJ2-7, with TRBD2 identical over 9 bases. V lost 6 bases, J lost 4 bases, and 4 bases stayed unmatched. The CDR3 is made up of 13 amino acids. CDR1 LNHDA and CDR2 SQIVND come from the germline V gene (reference sequence). In nucleotides, the CDR3 is TGTGCCAGTAGGTTTAGCGGGGGATACGAGCAGTACTTC. Its protein is CASRFSGGYEQYF.

Only one count was recorded for this clone. The CDR3 bases are TGTGCCAGCAGCCCGACAGCGAACACTGAAGCTTTCTTT. This translates into CASSPTANTEAFF. V gene TRBV5-6 combines with J gene TRBJ1-1, with D perhaps matching TRBD1 (5 bases). Trimming cost V 4 bases and J 1 base, with 8 bases left between them. In germline, CDR1 is SGHDT, CDR2 YYEEEE. The CDR3 sequence is 13 residues long.

The chain links TRBV5-4 to TRBJ1-6; weak D call: TRBD1 (5 bases). V lost 2 bases and J lost 6, with 9 bases in between. The CDR3 totals 14 residues. The germline V gene has CDR1 SGHNT and CDR2 YYREEE (reference sequence). This chain's CDR3 is CASSFYGGNSPLHF. The CDR3 DNA follows: TGTGCCAGCAGCTTTTACGGGGGTAATTCACCCCTCCACTTT.

Only one count was recorded for this clone. The chain has TRBV7-2 and TRBJ2-1; TRBD2 aligns across 9 bases. V shed 5 bases and J 3 bases; nucleotides not matched to a gene: 5. The CDR3 consists of 15 residues. Germline V CDR1 and CDR2: SGHTA, FQGNSA. The CDR3 region has the DNA TGTGCCAGCAGCGAGACTAGCGGTTACTACAATGAGCAGTTCTTC. Protein: CASSETSGYYNEQFF.

The chain is built from TRBV3-1 (or the pseudogene TRBV3-2) and TRBJ2-1; no clear D. Trimming took off 1 base at V and 8 bases at J, with 6 bases between the two ends. CDR1 is LGHDT, CDR2 YNNKEL, per germline (reference sequence). The CDR3 covers 12 residues. CDR3 in amino acids: CASSQAAYEQFF. CDR3 DNA: TGTGCCAGCAGCCAAGCCGCGTATGAGCAGTTCTTC.

A single count supports this clone. CDR3 DNA: TGTGCCAGCAGCAAAGGGACAGGGGAGATTGGCGAAAAACTGTTTTTT. It specifies CASSKGTGEIGEKLFF. The chain combines TRBV11-2 with TRBJ1-4, with 10 positions matching TRBD1. Germline V gives CDR1 SGHAT, CDR2 FQNNGV. There are 16 residues in the CDR3. V lost 5 bases, J lost 8 bases, and 11 bases stayed unmatched.

The rearrangement uses TRBV25-1 and TRBJ2-5; D is perhaps TRBD1 (5 bases). Germline loops: CDR1 MGHDK, CDR2 SYGVNS. The length of the CDR3 is 13 residues. The ends were cut back, 2 bases at V and 7 bases at J, with 11 bases in the middle. The CDR3 reads CASSEQDQGTQYF. The CDR3 DNA reads TGTGCCAGCAGTGAACAGGATCAGGGGACCCAGTACTTC.

The rearrangement joins TRBV7-3 to TRBJ2-5; TRBD2 is a possible D gene (6 bases). The length of the CDR3 is 13 residues. Trimming took 5 bases from V and 1 from J, leaving 8 bases between them. CDR1 is SGHTA and CDR2 is FQGTGA in the germline V gene. The CDR3: CASSRGTQETQYF. CDR3 coding DNA: TGTGCCAGCAGCCGCGGGACCCAAGAGACCCAGTACTTC.

V is TRBV6-2 or TRBV6-3 and J is TRBJ2-4; 12 positions match TRBD2. The CDR3 is 19 amino acids. In germline, CDR1 is MNHEY, CDR2 SVGEGT. V trimming: 2 bases; J trimming: 0 bases; junction bases outside the gene matches: 8. CDR3: CASSYSTSGGSIAKNIQYF. For the CDR3, the DNA is TGTGCCAGCAGTTACAGCACTAGCGGGGGGTCCATAGCCAAAAACATTCAGTACTTC.

This clone was seen a few times. This chain connects TRBV18 to TRBJ1-1; D is uncertain. The V end lost 1 base, the J end lost 0 bases, and 12 bases lay between the germline ends. This CDR3 contains 16 residues. The V gene's germline CDR1 is KGHSH and CDR2 LQKENI. The CDR3 region has the DNA TGTGCCAGCTCACCACAGCTTCGAGTAATGAACACTGAAGCTTTCTTT. Protein: CASSPQLRVMNTEAFF.

The V call is TRBV5-6, the J call TRBJ2-7, with a tentative D call TRBD2 (6 bases). V gave up 4 bases and J gave up 3 bases, with 11 bases separating them. This CDR3 spans 13 amino acids. CDR1 is SGHDT, CDR2 YYEEEE, per germline. CDR3 residues: CASSRGLNYEQYF. The CDR3, as DNA: TGTGCCAGCAGCAGGGGACTTAACTACGAGCAGTACTTC. Combining the CDR3 with reference TRBV5-6 and TRBJ2-7 gives the whole variable domain DAGVTQSPTHLIKTRGQQVTLRCSPKSGHDTVSWYQQALGQGPQFIFQYYEEEERQRGNFPDRFSGHQFPNYSSELNVNALLLGDSALYLCASSRGLNYEQYFGPGTRLTVT.

V usage is TRBV9 and J usage is TRBJ2-1, with 10 positions matching TRBD2. Trimming at V came to 3 bases and at J to 8 bases, leaving 8 bases not matched to a gene. The CDR3 has 15 amino acids. Germline CDR1 SGDLS, CDR2 YYNGEE. The CDR3 protein is CASSADLAGVHEQFF. DNA of the CDR3: TGTGCCAGCAGCGCCGATCTAGCGGGAGTTCATGAGCAGTTCTTC.

The CDR3 sequence: CASSPTGSNYGYTF. The CDR3 region has the DNA TGTGCCAGCAGTCCGACAGGGTCCAACTATGGCTACACCTTC. This chain joins TRBV2 and TRBJ1-2; TRBD1 aligns across 7 bases. V shed 5 bases and J 2 bases; nucleotides not matched to a gene: 5. The CDR3 is 14 amino acids. Germline CDR1 and CDR2: SNHLY and FYNNEI.

The gene calls are TRBV6-6 and TRBJ1-2; D possibly corresponds to TRBD1 (5 bases). Per germline, CDR1 MNHNY and CDR2 SVGAGI (reference sequence). CDR3 length: 16 amino acids. Trimming removed 5 bases from V and 7 bases from J, with 23 bases in between. CDR3 residues: CASSQDGGALGGGYTF. The DNA for the CDR3 is TGTGCCAGCAGTCAAGACGGTGGGGCCCTAGGCGGTGGCTACACCTTC.